The 20 T cell receptor beta chains in this list originate from one sample, sequenced in a study of T cells in Graves' hyperthyroidism and ophthalmopathy. The CDR3 regions of TCR beta were amplified from RNA transcripts. HTBI primers were the set used in a first-round RT-PCR of the TCR CDR3. TCRdb processed the multiplex PCR reads anew with MiXCR; each CDR3 protein has one entry. The sample comprises some 770,000 distinct CDR3 sequences, roughly 15% of which are singletons, and approximately 8% rests with the top ten. Sequenced: blood. The source is a man aged 18 to 35 with Graves' hyperthyroidism.

This clonotype was counted between two and nine times. The rearrangement links TRBV28 to TRBJ2-7; D call uncertain. The CDR3 has 12 residues. V shed 7 bases and J shed 0 bases, with 7 bases lying between them. Germline CDR1 is MDHEN and CDR2 is SYDVKM. Written as DNA, the CDR3 is TGTGCCAGCAACGACAACTCCTACGAGCAGTACTTC. Protein: CASNDNSYEQYF. Full variable domain (rest looked up from reference TRBV28 and TRBJ2-7): DVKVTQSSRYLVKRTGEKVFLECVQDMDHENMFWYRQDPGLGLRLIYFSYDVKMKEKGDIPEGYSVSREKKERFSLILESASTNQTSMYLCASNDNSYEQYFGPGTRLTVT.

The CDR3: CASSFTSGANVLTF. The CDR3 DNA reads TGTGCCAGCAGCTTTACCTCTGGGGCCAACGTCCTGACTTTC. This sequence joins TRBV7-2 and TRBJ2-6; no definite D call. Germline-derived CDR1 and CDR2 are SGHTA and FQGNSA. The V end was cut by 3 bases, the J end by 0 bases, with 3 bases between. The CDR3 is 14 amino acids. Drawing the rest from reference TRBV7-2 and TRBJ2-6, the complete variable domain is GAGVSQSPSNKVTEKGKDVELRCDPISGHTALYWYRQSLGQGLEFLIYFQGNSAPDKSGLPSDRFSAERTGGSVSTLTIQRTQQEDSAVYLCASSFTSGANVLTFGAGSRLTVL.

In its sample, this clonotype was seen many times. The chain combines TRBV28 with TRBJ2-5; 14 bases align to TRBD2. The J segment lost 2 bases and the V segment lost 5 bases, leaving 4 bases of the junction unmatched. Per germline, CDR1 MDHEN and CDR2 SYDVKM. The CDR3 is 16 amino acids. CDR3 in DNA: TGTGCCAGCAGTGGACGGACTAGCGGGAGGCAAGAGACCCAGTACTTC. Translated: CASSGRTSGRQETQYF.

This clonotype was recorded at least ten times. V is TRBV2 and J is TRBJ2-1; 9 positions match TRBD2. The CDR3 contains 16 residues. V lost 2 bases to trimming and J lost 6 bases; unmatched junction nucleotides: 8. From germline, CDR1 is SNHLY and CDR2 FYNNEI. The CDR3 loop is CASSELLAGGPNEQFF. In nucleotides, the CDR3 is TGTGCCAGCAGTGAACTACTGGCGGGAGGGCCCAATGAGCAGTTCTTC.

J is TRBJ2-3 and V is TRBV6-5, with TRBD1 matching over 9 bases. Trimming removed 0 bases from V and 5 bases from J; junction bases left unmatched: 6. Germline V CDR1 and CDR2: MNHEY, SVGAGI. The CDR3 length is 16 residues. Written as DNA, the CDR3 is TGTGCCAGCAGTTACTCGAGGACAGGGGAGGGAGATACGCAGTATTTT. It translates to CASSYSRTGEGDTQYF.

This clonotype was recorded a few times. This sequence joins TRBV27 and TRBJ2-1; D is perhaps TRBD2 (5 bases). The CDR3 runs to 13 residues. The V end was cut by 8 bases, the J end by 9 bases, with 17 bases between. Germline CDR1 MNHEY, CDR2 SMNVEV (reference sequence). DNA for the CDR3: TGTGCCAGCCAAGGACTGGTCCCGGGTGAGCAGTTCTTC. Translating gives CASQGLVPGEQFF.

The V and J genes are TRBV18 and TRBJ2-2; the D gene is possibly TRBD2 (6 bases). Deletions cut 1 base from V and 3 bases from J, with 9 bases between. CDR1 is KGHSH and CDR2 is LQKENI in the germline V gene. The CDR3 has 15 residues. In DNA, the CDR3 is TGTGCCAGCTCACCACTAGGGGACTACACCGGGGAGCTGTTTTTT. This encodes CASSPLGDYTGELFF. Using reference TRBV18 and TRBJ2-2 for the parts outside the CDR3, the full variable domain is NAGVMQNPRHLVRRRGQEARLRCSPMKGHSHVYWYRQLPEEGLKFMVYLQKENIIDESGMPKERFSAEFPKEGPSILRIQQVVRGDSAAYFCASSPLGDYTGELFFGEGSRLTVL.

About this clonotype itself: A read error may produce the germline difference seen at one junction end. V is TRBV7-2 and J is TRBJ1-5; D might be TRBD1 (6 bases). This CDR3 region has 14 residues. CDR1 and CDR2 (germline): SGHTA, FQGNSA. CDR3 sequence: CAGSGTLPNQPQHF. Written as DNA, the CDR3 is TGTGCCGGCAGCGGGACATTGCCCAATCAGCCCCAGCATTTT.

In nucleotides, the CDR3 is TGTGCCAGCTCACCAAAGCGAGTGTCTAGCGGGAGATACGAGCAGTACTTC. It is translated as CASSPKRVSSGRYEQYF. The chain is built from TRBV18 and TRBJ2-7, with 10 bases identical to TRBD2. The germline V gene has CDR1 KGHSH and CDR2 LQKENI. The CDR3 runs 17 residues. V shed 2 bases, J shed 4 bases, and the junction held 11 bases outside the gene matches.

This chain connects TRBV7-3 to TRBJ2-3; 9 nucleotides line up with TRBD2. Germline values: CDR1 SGHTA, CDR2 FQGTGA. The CDR3 sequence is 17 residues long. J gave up 6 bases and V 5 bases, and 15 bases lay outside the gene matches. In DNA form, the CDR3 reads TGTGCCAGCAGCCCTACCGGGCGGGAGGGCCTGGGTGATACGCAGTATTTT. This codes for CASSPTGREGLGDTQYF.

The CDR3 DNA reads TGTGCCAGCAGCTTAGGTACGGGGTTTCGATCACCCCTCCACTTT. Residues: CASSLGTGFRSPLHF. The V call is TRBV7-9, the J call TRBJ1-6; D remains ambiguous. The CDR3 is made up of 15 amino acids. Between the trimmed V and J ends, which lost 1 base and 10 bases, there was a span of 14 bases. The V gene's germline CDR1 is SEHNR and CDR2 FQNEAQ (reference sequence).

CDR3 bases: TGTGCCAGCAGCCAAGATCTATTCCGGGACCCACCCTACGAGCAGTACTTC. Translation gives CASSQDLFRDPPYEQYF. The chain combines TRBV3-1 with TRBJ2-7, with D perhaps being TRBD1 or TRBD2 (5 bases each). V lost 0 bases and J 2 bases, leaving 17 bases between the germline ends. The CDR3 has 17 amino acids. Germline V gene data show CDR1 as LGHDT and CDR2 as YNNKEL (reference sequence).

V and J are TRBV25-1 and TRBJ1-2; no definite D call. CDR1 is MGHDK, CDR2 SYGVNS, per germline. Trimming stripped 6 bases from V and 6 bases from J, with 8 bases between. The CDR3 spans 11 residues. CDR3: CASRDMDGYTF. As DNA, the CDR3 is TGTGCCAGCAGAGACATGGATGGCTACACCTTC.

This clonotype has more than one count but fewer than ten. The chain is built from TRBV20-1 and TRBJ2-3; D is unclear. Trimming took 5 bases from V and 4 from J, leaving 10 bases between them. The CDR3 contains 12 residues. Per the germline V gene, CDR1 is DFQATT and CDR2 is SNEGSKA (reference sequence). The CDR3 DNA is TGCAGTGCTTTGACTGGATCAGATACGCAGTATTTT. It codes for CSALTGSDTQYF.

This clonotype was seen ten or more times. The chain carries TRBV2 and TRBJ1-5, with TRBD1 matching 8 bases. This CDR3 region has 15 residues. Germline V gene data show CDR1 as SNHLY and CDR2 as FYNNEI. Trimming removed 5 bases from V and 0 bases from J; junction bases left unmatched: 3. The CDR3 coding sequence is TGTGCCAGCAGTTCGACAGGGGATAGCAATCAGCCCCAGCATTTT. Its protein product is CASSSTGDSNQPQHF. The full variable domain, completed using reference TRBV2 and TRBJ1-5, is EPEVTQTPSHQVTQMGQEVILRCVPISNHLYFYWYRQILGQKVEFLVSFYNNEISEKSEIFDDQFSVERPDGSNFTLKIRSTKLEDSAMYFCASSSTGDSNQPQHFGDGTRLSIL.

In this sample, this clonotype turned up a few times. The chain carries TRBV2 and TRBJ1-4, with D possibly TRBD1 on 5 matching bases. The CDR3 is 16 residues long. Looked up from germline, CDR1 is SNHLY and CDR2 is FYNNEI. The V gene lost 2 bases and the J gene lost 6 bases, with 16 bases spanning the gap. The CDR3 nucleotides are TGTGCCAGCAGTGAAAGGTCCGGGAGGGGAGATGAAAAACTGTTTTTT. It encodes CASSERSGRGDEKLFF.

In this sample, this clonotype turned up a few times. The chain employs TRBV20-1 and TRBJ2-7, with 14 bases fitting TRBD2. The junction had 7 bases not matched to a gene; V was cut back by 4 bases and J by 5 bases. The V gene's germline CDR1 is DFQATT and CDR2 SNEGSKA (reference sequence). This CDR3 comprises 15 residues. CDR3 in amino acids: CSATGTSGSGNEQYF. CDR3 nucleotides: TGCAGTGCTACCGGGACTAGCGGGAGCGGGAACGAGCAGTACTTC.

The sample holds many counts of this clonotype. The chain joins TRBV2 to TRBJ2-1, with D unresolved. Germline-derived CDR1 and CDR2 are SNHLY and FYNNEI. The CDR3 runs 11 residues. Trimming took 6 bases from V and 9 from J, leaving 9 bases between them. DNA of the CDR3: TGTGCCAGCAGGCTAAACGGTGAGCAGTTCTTC. Protein sequence: CASRLNGEQFF.

This clonotype was picked up many times. V gene TRBV9 combines with J gene TRBJ2-3; D tentatively reads TRBD1 or TRBD2 (5 bases each). From germline, CDR1 is SGDLS and CDR2 YYNGEE. CDR3 length equals 18 residues. Trimming stripped 3 bases from V and 2 bases from J, with 22 bases between. CDR3 bases: TGTGCCAGCAGCGCCCGGGACGTGCGTTGGGGAATCACAGATACGCAGTATTTT. Translation gives CASSARDVRWGITDTQYF.

This chain links TRBV24-1 with TRBJ1-5; the match to TRBD1 covers 7 bases. The CDR3 covers 14 residues. J gave up 1 base and V 10 bases, and 6 bases lay outside the gene matches. Looked up from germline, CDR1 is KGHDR and CDR2 is SFDVKD. The CDR3 loop is CATVTGSSNQPQHF. CDR3 coding DNA: TGTGCCACGGTGACAGGGAGCAGCAATCAGCCCCAGCATTTT.